One sample yielded the 18 T cell receptor beta chains listed below, sequenced in a study of blood T cell repertoires in COVID-19. Repertoires were generated with immunoSEQ multiplex PCR, while TCRdb's copy carries only in-frame clones and drops some. The data contain some 52,000 clones, 80% to 90% of them singletons. The source material was peripheral blood. The receptor set was obtained from a man aged 60-69 years with active COVID-19.

V gene TRBV7-2 combines with J gene TRBJ2-7; TRBD2 agrees at 10 bases. Germline loops: CDR1 SGHTA, CDR2 FQGNSA. The CDR3 is 15 amino acids. J was trimmed by 3 bases and V by 5 bases; bases with no gene match: 7. Here the CDR3 reads CASSRRTSGDYEQYF. The CDR3 DNA is TGTGCCAGCAGCCGCAGGACTAGCGGAGACTACGAGCAGTACTTC.

The rearrangement joins TRBV19 to TRBJ2-2; 10 positions agree with TRBD2. The ends lost 8 bases at V and 2 bases at J; junction bases unmatched: 17. CDR3 length equals 19 residues. CDR1 is LNHDA, CDR2 SQIVND, per germline (reference sequence). The CDR3 spells CASSKEVALAGRNTGELFF. The CDR3 DNA is TGTGCCAGTTCTAAGGAGGTAGCACTAGCGGGAAGAAACACCGGGGAGCTGTTTTTT.

The rearrangement links TRBV29-1 to TRBJ2-3; TRBD2 is a possible D gene (6 bases). The CDR3 spans 14 residues. Germline V gene data show CDR1 as SQVTM and CDR2 as ANQGSEA. Trimming shortened V by 4 bases and J by 0 bases, and 11 bases separated the two germline ends. The CDR3 loop is CSVAGVTSTDTQYF. The DNA for the CDR3 is TGCAGCGTTGCGGGAGTTACTAGCACAGATACGCAGTATTTT.

V and J are TRBV10-3 and TRBJ1-2; 11 bases are a match to TRBD1. The CDR3 sequence is 15 residues long. The trim removed 8 bases at V and 2 bases at J, leaving 7 bases unmatched. Germline V gene sequence: CDR1 ENHRY, CDR2 SYGVKD. The CDR3 DNA reads as TGTGCCATCGGAGGACAGGGGGCCGAAAACTATGGCTACACCTTC. As protein: CAIGGQGAENYGYTF.

The CDR3 DNA reads as TGTGCCAGTAGTCCCCGGACAGCGAGGAACACTGAAGCTTTCTTT. Translating it yields CASSPRTARNTEAFF. The chain joins TRBV19 to TRBJ1-1; D might be TRBD1 (6 bases). Germline CDR1 reads LNHDA; CDR2 reads SQIVND (reference sequence). The CDR3 is 15 amino acids. V lost 5 bases and J 1 base, leaving 14 bases between the germline ends.

The chain links TRBV28 to TRBJ2-5; TRBD1 is a possible D gene (6 bases). Germline CDR1 and CDR2: MDHEN and SYDVKM. Trimming stripped 4 bases from V and 4 bases from J, with 10 bases between. The CDR3 extends over 13 amino acids. The CDR3 here is CASSSFRGETQYF. The CDR3 DNA follows: TGTGCCAGCAGTTCCTTCAGGGGAGAGACCCAGTACTTC. The entire variable domain, with the rest obtained from reference TRBV28 and TRBJ2-5, is as follows: DVKVTQSSRYLVKRTGEKVFLECVQDMDHENMFWYRQDPGLGLRLIYFSYDVKMKEKGDIPEGYSVSREKKERFSLILESASTNQTSMYLCASSSFRGETQYFGPGTRLLVL.

The table lists this clone with a count of one. V and J are TRBV9 and TRBJ1-3; TRBD1 matches 7 bases. CDR3 length: 14 residues. Germline assignment: CDR1 SGDLS and CDR2 YYNGEE. Germline trimming cut 2 bases from V and 4 bases from J; bases unmatched to any gene: 3. This CDR3 reads CASSVGTVGNTIYF. CDR3 DNA sequence: TGTGCCAGCAGCGTCGGGACAGTAGGAAACACCATATATTTT.

This chain connects TRBV7-2 to TRBJ1-1; D is perhaps TRBD1 (6 bases). The germline V gene encodes CDR1 SGHTA and CDR2 FQGNSA. CDR3 length: 15 amino acids. V lost 2 bases and J lost 1, with 11 bases in between. The CDR3 region is CASSLNRAGNTEAFF. The CDR3 coding sequence is TGTGCCAGCAGCTTAAACAGGGCCGGGAACACTGAAGCTTTCTTT.

This chain joins TRBV15 and TRBJ2-3, with 7 bases that match TRBD2. V was clipped by 3 bases and J by 4 bases; unmatched bases: 4. CDR1 is LNHNV and CDR2 is YYDKDF in the germline V gene (reference sequence). The CDR3 sequence is 14 residues long. The CDR3 loop reads CATSRTSRADTQYF. DNA for the CDR3: TGTGCCACCAGCAGGACTAGCAGGGCAGATACGCAGTATTTT.

The J gene is TRBJ1-5, the V gene TRBV9; D is unresolved. V was cut by 0 bases and J by 4 bases, with 8 bases left in between. The CDR3 has 14 residues. Germline V lookup: CDR1 SGDLS, CDR2 YYNGEE. The CDR3 region is CASSVGSGNQPQHF. The CDR3 DNA reads TGTGCCAGCAGCGTAGGATCGGGAAATCAGCCCCAGCATTTT. Full variable domain (missing parts from reference TRBV9 and TRBJ1-5): DSGVTQTPKHLITATGQRVTLRCSPRSGDLSVYWYQQSLDQGLQFLIQYYNGEERAKGNILERFSAQQFPDLHSELNLSSLELGDSALYFCASSVGSGNQPQHFGDGTRLSIL.

The genes are TRBV5-1 and TRBJ2-5, with D perhaps TRBD1 (6 bases). Trimming shortened V by 0 bases and J by 5 bases, and 14 bases separated the two germline ends. The CDR3 runs 15 residues. The V gene's germline CDR1 is SGHRS and CDR2 YFSETQ. CDR3 protein: CASSLDGRGEETQYF. CDR3 DNA: TGCGCCAGCAGCTTGGACGGCAGGGGAGAGGAGACCCAGTACTTC.

CDR3 residues: CASSQKADSYNEQFF. The CDR3 DNA is TGCGCCAGCAGCCAAAAAGCGGACTCCTACAATGAGCAGTTCTTC. The chain links TRBV4-1 to TRBJ2-1, with D possibly matching TRBD2 (5 bases). The CDR3 runs to 15 residues. V lost 2 bases to trimming and J lost 0 bases, with 8 bases between them. Germline assignment: CDR1 MGHRA and CDR2 YSYEKL.

The chain employs TRBV11-2 and TRBJ2-7, with D maybe TRBD1 (5 bases). This CDR3 spans 15 amino acids. From germline, CDR1 is SGHAT and CDR2 FQNNGV. Trimming stripped 1 base from V and 6 bases from J, with 16 bases between. The CDR3 sequence: CASSLAGQGRFEQYF. CDR3 nucleotides: TGTGCCAGCAGCTTAGCCGGCCAGGGCCGCTTCGAGCAGTACTTC.

J is TRBJ2-2 and V is TRBV29-1; 7 bases agree with TRBD1. CDR3 size: 16 residues. Germline trimming cut 7 bases from V and 3 bases from J; bases unmatched to any gene: 14. Germline V gene data show CDR1 as SQVTM and CDR2 as ANQGSEA. CDR3 sequence reads: CSAMTGLDPYTGELFF. The CDR3, as DNA: TGCAGCGCCATGACAGGGCTCGATCCTTACACCGGGGAGCTGTTTTTT.

The chain links TRBV6-5 to TRBJ1-5; TRBD1 matches 9 bases. Trimming cost V 4 bases and J 3 bases; bases outside gene matches: 7. Per germline, CDR1 MNHEY and CDR2 SVGAGI. CDR3 size: 16 residues. CDR3 coding DNA: TGTGCCAGCAGTTCCGCCGGGACAGGGCCCAATCAGCCCCAGCATTTT. It yields the protein CASSSAGTGPNQPQHF.

The chain joins TRBV11-2 to TRBJ2-1, with TRBD2 as a possible D gene (6 bases). Trimming stripped 2 bases from V and 2 bases from J, with 16 bases between. This CDR3 contains 17 residues. Germline V lookup: CDR1 SGHAT, CDR2 FQNNGV. Written as DNA, the CDR3 is TGTGCCAGCAGCTTAATTGGTAGCGGAGCACCCTACAATGAGCAGTTCTTC. Protein product: CASSLIGSGAPYNEQFF. The variable domain in full, with the rest retrieved from reference TRBV11-2 and TRBJ2-1, is EAGVAQSPRYKIIEKRQSVAFWCNPISGHATLYWYQQILGQGPKLLIQFQNNGVVDDSQLPKDRFSAERLKGVDSTLKIQPAKLEDSAVYLCASSLIGSGAPYNEQFFGPGTRLTVL.

The chain combines TRBV2 with TRBJ1-2; D is possibly TRBD1 (5 bases). Trimming shortened V by 6 bases and J by 4 bases, and 12 bases separated the two germline ends. The CDR3 extends over 13 amino acids. Germline V gene data show CDR1 as SNHLY and CDR2 as FYNNEI. The CDR3 protein is CASRSDSLYGYTF. The DNA for the CDR3 is TGTGCCAGCAGGTCAGACAGCCTCTATGGCTACACCTTC.

The chain joins TRBV6-6 to TRBJ2-1, with 11 bases lining up with TRBD2. J lost 5 bases, V lost 5 bases, and 8 bases had no gene match. CDR3 size: 16 residues. Germline loops: CDR1 MNHNY, CDR2 SVGAGI (reference sequence). The DNA of the CDR3 is TGTGCCAGCAGTGGACCCGGGACTAGCGGCCACAATGAGCAGTTCTTC. The encoded protein is CASSGPGTSGHNEQFF.